This entry is about one T cell receptor (beta chain). This specimen comes from a study of T cells after yellow fever vaccination. TCRdb re-called the 5' RACE reads with MiXCR, one entry per CDR3 protein. Here the sample spans some 420,000 distinct CDR3 sequences, approximately 19% being singletons. Trimming took 7 bases from V and 6 from J; bases not matched to a gene: 8. Germline CDR1 is DFQATT and CDR2 is SNEGSKA (reference sequence). This CDR3 is 13 amino acids long. V is TRBV20-1 and J is TRBJ1-2, with TRBD1 matching over 10 bases. The clonotype was recovered from a man in his late teens or twenties who received the YFV17D yellow fever vaccine. Sequencing was performed on PBMCs, taken before the yellow fever booster vaccination. The CDR3 coding sequence is TGCAGTGGGAAAAGACAGGGGGCGGATGGCTACACCTTC. Amino acid sequence: CSGKRQGADGYTF.